Included here is one TCR beta chain sequence, with context. The junction had 3 bases not matched to a gene; V was cut back by 1 base and J by 5 bases. This CDR3 spans 15 amino acids. CDR1 and CDR2 from the germline V gene are LNHNV and YYDKDF (reference sequence). This sample is part of a study of blood T cell repertoires in COVID-19. Across the whole study: The analysed material was cDNA or gDNA that came from T cells, B-cell-depleted T cells, or PBMCs.

Original data processing: Reference gene primer amplification gave estimated nucleated cell counts. The protocol was immunoSEQ multiplex PCR, while the TCRdb copy is restricted to in-frame clones and leaves out a portion. That table gives V, J and clone size, and the DNA gave D and trimming. The sample holds tens of thousands of clones, 65% to 75% seen once. The rearrangement joins TRBV15 to TRBJ2-7, with 12 bases fitting TRBD1. Sequenced material: peripheral blood. This TCR was sampled from a woman of 80 years or more with acute or convalescent COVID-19. CDR3 DNA sequence: TGTGCCACCAGCAGAGGGGACAGGGGGCTTGACGAGCAGTACTTC. It yields the protein CATSRGDRGLDEQYF.